Shown below are 2 T cell receptor beta chains from a single sample sequenced in a study of monozygotic twins with inflammatory bowel disease. Each CDR3 protein gets one entry in TCRdb, which reprocessed the 5' RACE reads and gives no DNA. The sample features about 160,000 distinct CDR3 sequences, with approximately 3% in its top ten. Material for sequencing was blood. All receptors come from a human donor with ulcerative colitis or Crohn's disease, or a healthy co-twin of an affected twin (not recorded which).

This sequence joins TRBV5-1 and TRBJ1-1. This CDR3 spans 13 amino acids. In germline, CDR1 is SGHRS, CDR2 YFSETQ. This chain's CDR3 is CASSLTPNTEAFF.

The rearrangement joins TRBV14 to TRBJ2-2. Germline V lookup: CDR1 SGHDN, CDR2 FVKESK. The CDR3 contains 14 residues. This CDR3 is CASSPNLVTGELFF.